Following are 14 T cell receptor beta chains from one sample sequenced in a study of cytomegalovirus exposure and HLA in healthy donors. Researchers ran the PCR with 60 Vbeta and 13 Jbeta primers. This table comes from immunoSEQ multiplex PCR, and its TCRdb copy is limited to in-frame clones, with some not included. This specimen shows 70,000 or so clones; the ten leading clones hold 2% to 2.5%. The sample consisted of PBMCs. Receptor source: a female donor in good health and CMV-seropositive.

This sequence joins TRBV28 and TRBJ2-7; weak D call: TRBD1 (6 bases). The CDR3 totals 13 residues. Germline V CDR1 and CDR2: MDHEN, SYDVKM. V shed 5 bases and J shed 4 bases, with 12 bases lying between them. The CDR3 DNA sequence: TGTGCCAGCAGTCGGCATCAGGGGTACGAGCAGTACTTC. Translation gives CASSRHQGYEQYF.

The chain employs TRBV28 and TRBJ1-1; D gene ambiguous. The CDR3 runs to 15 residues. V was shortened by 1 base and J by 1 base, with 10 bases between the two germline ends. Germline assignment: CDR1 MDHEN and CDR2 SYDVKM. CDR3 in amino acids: CASSLLGSGNTEAFF. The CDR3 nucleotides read TGTGCCAGCAGTTTATTGGGTTCGGGGAACACTGAAGCTTTCTTT. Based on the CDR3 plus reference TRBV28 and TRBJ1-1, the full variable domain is DVKVTQSSRYLVKRTGEKVFLECVQDMDHENMFWYRQDPGLGLRLIYFSYDVKMKEKGDIPEGYSVSREKKERFSLILESASTNQTSMYLCASSLLGSGNTEAFFGQGTRLTVV.

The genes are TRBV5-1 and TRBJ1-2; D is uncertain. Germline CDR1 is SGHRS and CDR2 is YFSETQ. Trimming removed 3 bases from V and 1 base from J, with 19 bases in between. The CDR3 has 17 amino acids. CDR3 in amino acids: CASSSDPTDALNYGYTF. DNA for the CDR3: TGCGCCAGCAGCTCGGATCCAACAGACGCCCTTAACTATGGCTACACCTTC.

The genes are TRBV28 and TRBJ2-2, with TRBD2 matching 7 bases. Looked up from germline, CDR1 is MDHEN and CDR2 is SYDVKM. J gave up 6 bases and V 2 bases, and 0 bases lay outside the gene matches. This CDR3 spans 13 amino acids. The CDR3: CASSLSGAGELFF. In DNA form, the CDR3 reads TGTGCCAGCAGTTTAAGCGGGGCCGGGGAGCTGTTTTTT.

CDR3 coding DNA: TGCAGCGTTTCCGGACAATTTCCCTCCTACGAGCAGTACTTC. This translates into CSVSGQFPSYEQYF. The J gene is TRBJ2-7, the V gene TRBV29-1; TRBD1 might be the D (5 bases). The germline V gene has CDR1 SQVTM and CDR2 ANQGSEA. V lost 5 bases and J lost 0, with 14 bases in between. The CDR3 loop spans 14 amino acids.

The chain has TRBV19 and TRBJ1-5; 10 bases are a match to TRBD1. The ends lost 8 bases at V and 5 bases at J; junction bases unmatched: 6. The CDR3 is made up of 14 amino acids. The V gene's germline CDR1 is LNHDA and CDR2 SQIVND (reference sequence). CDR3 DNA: TGTGCCAGTTGGGGGACAGGGGAGGATCAGCCCCAGCATTTT. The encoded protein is CASWGTGEDQPQHF.

The CDR3 reads CASRLSGVEQYF. As DNA, the CDR3 is TGCGCCAGCAGATTGTCAGGGGTCGAGCAGTACTTC. The chain uses TRBV5-1 and TRBJ2-7; perhaps TRBD1 as D (6 bases). This CDR3 region has 12 residues. The germline V gene encodes CDR1 SGHRS and CDR2 YFSETQ. Trimming pared 5 bases from V and 6 bases from J, leaving 12 bases between.

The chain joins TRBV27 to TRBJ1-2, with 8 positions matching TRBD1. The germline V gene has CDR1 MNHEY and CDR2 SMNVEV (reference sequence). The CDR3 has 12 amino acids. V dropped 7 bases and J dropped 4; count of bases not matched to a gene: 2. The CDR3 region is CASKGQVYGYTF. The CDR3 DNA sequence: TGTGCCAGCAAGGGACAGGTCTATGGCTACACCTTC.

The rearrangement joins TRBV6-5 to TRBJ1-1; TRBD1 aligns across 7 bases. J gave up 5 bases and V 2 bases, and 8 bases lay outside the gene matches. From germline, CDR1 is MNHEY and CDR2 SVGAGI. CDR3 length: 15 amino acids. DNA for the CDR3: TGTGCCAGCAGTTACGTAACAGGGGCAGGAACTGAAGCTTTCTTT. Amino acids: CASSYVTGAGTEAFF.

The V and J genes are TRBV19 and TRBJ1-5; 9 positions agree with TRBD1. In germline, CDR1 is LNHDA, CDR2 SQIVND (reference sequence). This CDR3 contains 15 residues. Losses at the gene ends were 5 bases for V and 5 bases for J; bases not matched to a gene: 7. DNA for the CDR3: TGTGCCAGTAGTGTGGACAGGGGATCCCATCAGCCCCAGCATTTT. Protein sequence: CASSVDRGSHQPQHF.

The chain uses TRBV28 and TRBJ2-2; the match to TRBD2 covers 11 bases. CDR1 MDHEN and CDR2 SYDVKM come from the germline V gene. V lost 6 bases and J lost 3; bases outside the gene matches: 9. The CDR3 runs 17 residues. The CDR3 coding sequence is TGTGCCAGCAGAACCCAGGGACTAGCGGTCGACACCGGGGAGCTGTTTTTT. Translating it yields CASRTQGLAVDTGELFF.

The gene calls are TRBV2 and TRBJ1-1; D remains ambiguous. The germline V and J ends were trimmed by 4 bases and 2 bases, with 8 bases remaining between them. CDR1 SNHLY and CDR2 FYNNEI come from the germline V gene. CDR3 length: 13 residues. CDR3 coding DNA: TGTGCCAGCAGTGCCGAGGGTAACACTGAAGCTTTCTTT. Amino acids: CASSAEGNTEAFF.

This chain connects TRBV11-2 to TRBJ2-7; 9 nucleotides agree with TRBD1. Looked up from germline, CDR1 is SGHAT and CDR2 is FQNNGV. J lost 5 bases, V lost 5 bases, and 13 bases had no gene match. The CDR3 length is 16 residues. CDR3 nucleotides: TGTGCCAGCAGCCTGGAGGGACAGGGTTTCCGTCACGAGCAGTACTTC. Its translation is CASSLEGQGFRHEQYF.

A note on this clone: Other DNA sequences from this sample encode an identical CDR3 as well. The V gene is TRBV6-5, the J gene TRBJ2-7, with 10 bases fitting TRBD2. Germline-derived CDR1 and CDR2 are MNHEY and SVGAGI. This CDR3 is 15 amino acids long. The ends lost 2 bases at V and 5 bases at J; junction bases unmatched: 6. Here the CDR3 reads CASSYLAGASHEQYF. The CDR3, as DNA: TGTGCCAGCAGTTACCTAGCGGGAGCTTCTCACGAGCAGTACTTC.